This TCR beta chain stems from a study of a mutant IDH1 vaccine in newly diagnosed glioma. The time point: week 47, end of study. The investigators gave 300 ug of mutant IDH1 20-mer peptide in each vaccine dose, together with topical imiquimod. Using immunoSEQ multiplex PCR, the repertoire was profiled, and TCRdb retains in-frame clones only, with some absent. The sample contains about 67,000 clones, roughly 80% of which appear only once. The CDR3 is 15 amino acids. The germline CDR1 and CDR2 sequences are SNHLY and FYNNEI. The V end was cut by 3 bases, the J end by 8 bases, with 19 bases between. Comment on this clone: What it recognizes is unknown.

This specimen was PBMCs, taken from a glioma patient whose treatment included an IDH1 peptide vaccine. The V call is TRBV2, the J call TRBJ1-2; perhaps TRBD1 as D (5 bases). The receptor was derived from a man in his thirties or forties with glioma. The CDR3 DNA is TGTGCCAGCAGTGAGCAGGCAGGGAGACAAGGGGGCTACACCTTC. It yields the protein CASSEQAGRQGGYTF.